This is a list of T cell receptor beta chains from one sample in a study of shared T cell receptors in the human thymus. Measured with immunoSEQ multiplex PCR; TCRdb has only the in-frame clones, and not every one. Seen here are hundreds of thousands of clones, 88% observed once, and the top ten hold 0.01%. These same records also appear under a second study, on human thymus T cells.

The specimen sequenced was thymocytes. The receptors come from a boy under three years old with a congenital heart defect. Both conserved end residues are part of each CDR3. A D gene is named only where the DNA matches it firmly. Size values are once, few and many counts, or a class for expanded clones, and some rows have none.

size,J,V,D,DNA,CDR3
once,TRBJ2-3,TRBV10-1,-,TGCGCCAGCAGTCTCGGGAGTCGTCCGACGCAGTATTTT,CASSLGSRPTQYF
-,TRBJ2-1,TRBV13,-,TGTGCCAGCAGCTTAGCCGGGAGTTCCTACAATGAGCAGTTCTTC,CASSLAGSSYNEQFF
-,TRBJ1-5,TRBV18,-,TGTGCCAGCTCCTCCCGGGGGAGAGGCAGCAATCAGCCCCAGCATTTT,CASSSRGRGSNQPQHF
-,TRBJ2-2,TRBV7-8,TRBD2,TGTGCCAGCAGTTGGGGACTAGCGGGAGGGACCGGGGAGCTGTTTTTT,CASSWGLAGGTGELFF
-,TRBJ2-2,TRBV5-6,-,TGTGCCAGCAGCTTATCCGGGACTGCCTACACCGGGGAGCTGTTTTTT,CASSLSGTAYTGELFF
few,TRBJ2-6,TRBV2,-,TGTGCCAGCAGTGAAACCGGTGGGGCCAACGTCCTGACTTTC,CASSETGGANVLTF
few,TRBJ2-7,TRBV9,-,TGTGCCAGCAGCGTAGATTCGACAGCCTACGAGCAGTACTTC,CASSVDSTAYEQYF
-,TRBJ2-7,TRBV7-9,-,TGTGCCAGCAGCTTAGAACAAGGGGTCGACAGGAGCGGAGAGCAGTACTTC,CASSLEQGVDRSGEQYF
-,TRBJ2-7,TRBV10-3,-,TGTGCCATCAGTGATGGGGGGAGGTTAAACGAGCAGTACTTC,CAISDGGRLNEQYF
-,TRBJ2-7,TRBV10-2,-,TGCGCCAGCAGAGCCTCGCGGTCTAACCCGCTGGAGCAGTACTTC,CASRASRSNPLEQYF
-,TRBJ2-1,TRBV20-1,TRBD2,TGCAGTGCTAGAAGGACTAGCGGGCCGTTCTTC,CSARRTSGPFF
-,TRBJ2-5,TRBV27,TRBD2,TGTGCCAGCAATTACAGGGTAGTCGCTAGCGGGCCCGAGGAGTACTTC,CASNYRVVASGPEEYF
-,TRBJ1-2,TRBV11-3,TRBD1,TGTGCCAGCAGCTTAGGCTTAGTACAGGGGGCGGTCGATGGCTACACCTTC,CASSLGLVQGAVDGYTF
-,TRBJ2-7,TRBV5-4,-,TGTGCCAGCAGCTTGGCCCCAGACAGGGAGGTCTACGAGCAGTACTTC,CASSLAPDREVYEQYF
-,TRBJ2-7,TRBV15,-,TGTGCCACCAGCAGAGGTGGAGGGGGCAAACCCTACGAGCAGTACTTC,CATSRGGGGKPYEQYF
-,TRBJ2-7,TRBV28,-,TGTGCCAGCAGTGCCCCGGGCAGGGTAAAATACGAGCAGTACTTC,CASSAPGRVKYEQYF
-,TRBJ2-2,TRBV27,-,TGTGCCAGTAGGGGGGGTAGGGCACCCTACACCGGGGAGCTGTTTTTT,CASRGGRAPYTGELFF
-,TRBJ2-7,TRBV27,-,TGTGCCAGCAGTTTCCGGGAGAGGAGTGTCTACGAGCAGTACTTC,CASSFRERSVYEQYF
-,TRBJ2-4,TRBV2,-,TGTGCCAGCAGTGACGGGCAGGGAGCCAAAAACATTCAGTACTTC,CASSDGQGAKNIQYF
-,TRBJ1-1,TRBV11-2,-,TGTGCCAGCAGCTTCCCAGTCTGGAGCCATATGAACACTGAAGCTTTCTTT,CASSFPVWSHMNTEAFF
once,TRBJ2-5,TRBV27,TRBD1,TGTGCCAGCAGTTGGCTGGGGAGGGACAGGGCGCTTAGGCAAGAGACCCAGTACTTC,CASSWLGRDRALRQETQYF
-,TRBJ2-3,TRBV7-2,TRBD2,TGTGCCAGCATCTGGGGGGGAGGTACAGATACGCAGTATTTT,CASIWGGGTDTQYF
-,TRBJ2-7,TRBV7-9,TRBD2,TGTGCCAGCAGCCACCGGGCGCGGGAGGACGAGCAGTACTTC,CASSHRAREDEQYF
-,TRBJ2-2,TRBV30,TRBD2,TGTGCCTGGAGTACCCCTTCGGGAGGAGCCCGGGACACCGGGGAGCTGTTTTTT,CAWSTPSGGARDTGELFF
-,TRBJ2-3,TRBV7-9,TRBD1,TGTGCCAGCAGCTTTACGGACAGGGGCACAGATACGCAGTATTTT,CASSFTDRGTDTQYF
-,TRBJ2-2,TRBV4-1,TRBD1,TGCGCCAGCAGCCCCGGGACAGGGATGACGCCGAACACCGGGGAGCTGTTTTTT,CASSPGTGMTPNTGELFF
-,TRBJ1-1,TRBV5-1,TRBD1,TGCGCCAGCAGCCCGGGACAGGGGGCAAATTACACTGAAGCTTTCTTT,CASSPGQGANYTEAFF
-,TRBJ2-3,TRBV10-3,TRBD2,TGTGCCCCCTCTAGCGGGAGCACAGATACGCAGTATTTT,CAPSSGSTDTQYF
-,TRBJ2-3,TRBV7-6,-,TGTGCCAGCAGCTTAGGCGGGCCGGTGGTAGGCCAAAGCACAGATACGCAGTATTTT,CASSLGGPVVGQSTDTQYF
-,TRBJ2-1,TRBV4-3,TRBD2,TGCGCCAGCAGCCCCGGGACTAGCGGCTACAATGAGCAGTTCTTC,CASSPGTSGYNEQFF
few,TRBJ1-1,TRBV7-9,-,TGTGCCAGCAGCCCGCTCGGGGGGCAGAACACTGAAGCTTTCTTT,CASSPLGGQNTEAFF
-,TRBJ1-2,TRBV7-2,TRBD1,TGTGTGACACAGGGGGACTATGGCTACACCTTC,CVTQGDYGYTF
-,TRBJ2-1,TRBV4-1,TRBD1,TGCGCCAGCAGCCAAGATTTTAGACAGGGGGCGAACAATGAGCAGTTCTTC,CASSQDFRQGANNEQFF
-,TRBJ2-5,TRBV9,TRBD2,TGTGCCAGCAGCCAATCGAGGGGACTAGCGAAAGGGACCCAGTACTTC,CASSQSRGLAKGTQYF
-,TRBJ1-1,TRBV18,-,TGTGCCAGCTCACCGGAGACAGGACCGAACACTGAAGCTTTCTTT,CASSPETGPNTEAFF
-,TRBJ1-5,TRBV6-1,-,TGTGCCAGCAGAGACAAGTTCAATCAGCCCCAGCATTTT,CASRDKFNQPQHF
-,TRBJ2-3,TRBV28,TRBD2,TGTGCCAGCAGGTTAGCGGGGGCGCAGGGCACAGATACGCAGTATTTT,CASRLAGAQGTDTQYF
-,TRBJ2-1,TRBV7-9,TRBD2,TGTGCCAGCAGCCCAACCGGGACTAGCGGGATAGGCAATGAGCAGTTCTTC,CASSPTGTSGIGNEQFF